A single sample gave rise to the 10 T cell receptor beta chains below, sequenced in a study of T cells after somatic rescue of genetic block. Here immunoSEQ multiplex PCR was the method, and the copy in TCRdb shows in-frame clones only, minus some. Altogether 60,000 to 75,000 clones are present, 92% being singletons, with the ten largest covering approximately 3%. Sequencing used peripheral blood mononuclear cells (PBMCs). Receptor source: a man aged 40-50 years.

In nucleotides, the CDR3 is TGCAGCGTCCACACTAGCGGGGGGCCCCAAGAGACCCAGTACTTC. Encoded protein: CSVHTSGGPQETQYF. V is TRBV29-1 and J is TRBJ2-5; TRBD2 matches 12 bases. Germline loops: CDR1 SQVTM, CDR2 ANQGSEA. V was pared by 6 bases and J by 1 base, with 6 bases of the junction left unmatched. The CDR3 contains 15 residues.

Here the CDR3 DNA reads TGTGCCAGCAGCAAACCGGGACTAGCGGGGGCGTTGGTTGCCGGGGAGCTGTTTTTT. Residues: CASSKPGLAGALVAGELFF. The chain employs TRBV21-1 and TRBJ2-2; no DNA check was done on the table's D call, TRBD2. TRBV21-1 is tagged as a pseudogene. There are 19 residues in the CDR3.

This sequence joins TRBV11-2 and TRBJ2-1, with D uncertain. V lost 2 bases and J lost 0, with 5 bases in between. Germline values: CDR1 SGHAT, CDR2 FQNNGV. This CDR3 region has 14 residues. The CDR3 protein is CASSLSSSYNEQFF. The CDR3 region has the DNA TGTGCCAGCAGCTTAAGCAGCTCCTACAATGAGCAGTTCTTC.

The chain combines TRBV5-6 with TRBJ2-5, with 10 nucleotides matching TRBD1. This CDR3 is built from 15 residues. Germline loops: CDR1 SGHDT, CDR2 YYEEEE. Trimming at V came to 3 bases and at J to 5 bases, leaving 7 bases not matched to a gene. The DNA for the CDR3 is TGTGCCAGCAGCTATAGACAGGGGGCTCTGGAGACCCAGTACTTC. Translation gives CASSYRQGALETQYF.

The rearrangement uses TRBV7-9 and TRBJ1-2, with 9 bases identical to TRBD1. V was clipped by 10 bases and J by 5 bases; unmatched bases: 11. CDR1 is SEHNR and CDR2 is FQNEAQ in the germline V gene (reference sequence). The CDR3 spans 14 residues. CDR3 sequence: CATHPDRGLYGYTF. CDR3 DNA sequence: TGTGCCACCCACCCGGACAGGGGCCTTTATGGCTACACCTTC.

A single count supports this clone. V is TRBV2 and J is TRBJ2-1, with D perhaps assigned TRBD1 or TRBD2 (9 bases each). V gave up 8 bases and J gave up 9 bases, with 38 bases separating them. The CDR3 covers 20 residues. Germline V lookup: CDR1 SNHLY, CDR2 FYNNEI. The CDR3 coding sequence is TGTGCCAGCTCACACCCCGGGACAGGGTTGGGACTAGCCATTTTTAGTGAGCAGTTCTTC. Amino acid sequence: CASSHPGTGLGLAIFSEQFF.

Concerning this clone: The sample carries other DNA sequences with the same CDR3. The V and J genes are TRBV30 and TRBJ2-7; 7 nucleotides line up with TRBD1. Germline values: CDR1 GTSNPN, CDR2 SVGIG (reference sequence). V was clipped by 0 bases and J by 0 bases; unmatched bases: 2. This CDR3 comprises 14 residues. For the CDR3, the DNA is TGTGCCTGGAGTGTTTCAGGGGGCTCCTACGAGCAGTACTTC. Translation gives CAWSVSGGSYEQYF.

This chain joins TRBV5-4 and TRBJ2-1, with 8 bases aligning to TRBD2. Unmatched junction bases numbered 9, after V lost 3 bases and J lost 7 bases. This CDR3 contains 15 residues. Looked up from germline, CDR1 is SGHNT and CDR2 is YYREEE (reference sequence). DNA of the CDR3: TGTGCCAGCAGCTCCGATCGCGGGACTAGGAATGAGCAGTTCTTC. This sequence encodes CASSSDRGTRNEQFF.

The CDR3 DNA reads as TGTGCCAGCAGTCTACCTGGGATTGCCGGGGAGCAGTACTTC. Translating gives CASSLPGIAGEQYF. V is TRBV28 and J is TRBJ2-7, with unresolved D. Germline assignment: CDR1 MDHEN and CDR2 SYDVKM. The CDR3 covers 14 residues. Trimming took off 5 bases at V and 7 bases at J, with 18 bases between the two ends.

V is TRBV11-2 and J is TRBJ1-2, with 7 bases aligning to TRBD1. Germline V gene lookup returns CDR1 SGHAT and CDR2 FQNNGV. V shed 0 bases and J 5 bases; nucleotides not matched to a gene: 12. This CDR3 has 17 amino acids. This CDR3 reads CASSLDLMGGQSYGYTF. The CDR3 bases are TGTGCCAGCAGCTTAGATCTAATGGGGGGACAGAGTTATGGCTACACCTTC.